This is a list of T cell receptor beta chains from one sample in a study of control samples from healthy donors and cancer patients. Sequencing used immunoSEQ multiplex PCR; TCRdb keeps in-frame clones, though not all of them. Of some 140,000 clones in the sample, 85% to 90% are singletons; the top ten hold roughly 7.8%. The specimen was PBMCs. The receptors originated from a man aged 45-60 years with head and neck cancer. The CDR3 runs from the conserved cysteine through the conserved F or W. The D gene is left open where the match is weak. A clone size is listed for some rows: how often the clone was seen (once, few, many), or a class if it is expanded.

clone size | CDR3 length | J gene | D gene | V gene | CDR3 protein | CDR3 DNA
NA | 13 | TRBJ1-3 | NA | TRBV11-2 | CASSLESGNTIYF | TGTGCCAGCAGCTTAGAATCTGGAAACACCATATATTTT
NA | 14 | TRBJ2-7 | NA | TRBV6-5 | CASDRTLSSYEQYF | TGTGCCAGTGATCGGACGCTGAGCTCCTACGAGCAGTACTTC
NA | 17 | TRBJ2-3 | TRBD1 | TRBV5-1 | CASSLSGRTGVTDTQYF | TGCGCCAGCAGCTTGAGTGGAAGGACAGGGGTCACAGATACGCAGTATTTT
NA | 11 | TRBJ2-1 | NA | TRBV3-1/TRBV3-2 | CASSTGDEQFF | TGTGCCAGCAGCACGGGGGATGAGCAGTTCTTC
NA | 13 | TRBJ1-2 | TRBD1 | TRBV10-1 | CASSPTGAYGYTF | TGCGCCAGCAGCCCCACAGGGGCCTATGGCTACACCTTC
NA | 14 | TRBJ2-3 | NA | TRBV5-1 | CASSLFPGEDTQYF | TGCGCCAGCAGCTTGTTTCCCGGGGAAGATACGCAGTATTTT
NA | 15 | TRBJ1-6 | NA | TRBV6-5 | CASSYSKGGNSPLHF | TGTGCCAGCAGTTACTCGAAGGGGGGAAATTCACCCCTCCACTTT
NA | 11 | TRBJ2-3 | TRBD1 | TRBV5-6 | CASSQGATQYF | TGTGCCAGCAGCCAGGGGGCTACGCAGTATTTT
NA | 16 | TRBJ2-1 | TRBD2 | TRBV18 | CASSSMGGSSYNEQFF | TGTGCCAGCTCCTCCATGGGAGGGAGCTCCTACAATGAGCAGTTCTTC
NA | 12 | TRBJ1-2 | NA | TRBV28 | CASSYPSYGYTF | TGTGCCAGCAGTTACCCAAGCTATGGCTACACCTTC
NA | 15 | TRBJ2-5 | TRBD1 | TRBV5-1 | CASSLQGAIGETQYF | TGCGCCAGCAGCTTGCAGGGGGCGATAGGGGAGACCCAGTACTTC
NA | 12 | TRBJ1-1 | TRBD1 | TRBV11-3 | CASSRRQGVAFF | TGTGCCAGCAGTCGCCGACAGGGGGTGGCTTTCTTT
NA | 20 | TRBJ1-2 | NA | TRBV15 | CATSRVQGRGGPVVNYGYTF | TGTGCCACCAGCAGAGTCCAGGGGAGAGGGGGTCCGGTGGTTAACTATGGCTACACCTTC
NA | 14 | TRBJ2-1 | TRBD2 | TRBV11-2 | CASSLGREVGEQFF | TGTGCCAGCAGCTTAGGGCGGGAGGTGGGTGAGCAGTTCTTC
NA | 16 | TRBJ2-2 | NA | TRBV24-1 | CATSDPGLSNTGELFF | TGTGCCACCAGTGATCCAGGGCTTTCGAACACCGGGGAGCTGTTTTTT
once | 15 | TRBJ1-5 | TRBD1 | TRBV18 | CASSPETGVNQPQHF | TGTGCCAGCTCGCCCGAGACAGGGGTCAATCAGCCCCAGCATTTT
NA | 15 | TRBJ1-3 | NA | TRBV18 | CASSPEGYTGNTIYF | TGTGCCAGCTCACCTGAAGGTTATACTGGAAACACCATATATTTT
NA | 14 | TRBJ2-7 | NA | TRBV2 | CASSLTARVSEQYF | TGTGCCAGCAGCCTTACAGCTCGCGTCAGCGAGCAGTACTTC
NA | 14 | TRBJ2-5 | NA | TRBV28 | CASSHAGNGETQYF | TGTGCCAGCAGCCATGCAGGGAACGGAGAGACCCAGTACTTC
once | 15 | TRBJ1-1 | NA | TRBV9 | CASSVGLGLNTEAFF | TGTGCCAGCAGCGTAGGTTTAGGGCTGAACACTGAAGCTTTCTTT
NA | 13 | TRBJ1-5 | NA | TRBV21-1 | CASRPHRGQPQHF | TGTGCCAGCAGACCACACAGGGGTCAGCCCCAGCATTTT
NA | 12 | TRBJ2-1 | NA | TRBV11-2 | CASSVLYNEQFF | TGTGCCAGCAGCGTCTTGTACAATGAGCAGTTCTTC
once | 12 | TRBJ2-7 | NA | TRBV6-5 | CASRGSTYEQYF | TGTGCCAGCAGAGGCAGCACCTACGAGCAGTACTTC
NA | 14 | TRBJ2-5 | TRBD1 | TRBV6-5 | CASRAGGSQETQYF | TGTGCCAGCAGGGCAGGGGGCTCCCAAGAGACCCAGTACTTC
NA | 16 | TRBJ2-1 | NA | TRBV6-6 | CASSYTPGTREDEQFF | TGTGCCAGCAGTTACACCCCCGGGACACGGGAGGATGAGCAGTTCTTC
NA | 14 | TRBJ1-1 | NA | TRBV10-3 | CAIRGTTPGTEAFF | TGTGCCATCAGGGGGACAACCCCAGGGACTGAAGCTTTCTTT
NA | 13 | TRBJ1-1 | NA | TRBV7-3 | CASSLSRDTEAFF | TGTGCCAGCAGCTTATCGAGGGACACTGAAGCTTTCTTT
NA | 11 | TRBJ2-7 | NA | TRBV11-2 | CASSSSGEQYF | TGTGCCAGCAGCAGCTCAGGCGAGCAGTACTTC
NA | 13 | TRBJ1-6 | NA | TRBV3-1/TRBV3-2 | CASSQSRDSPLHF | TGTGCCAGCAGCCAATCCCGAGATTCACCCCTCCACTTT
NA | 13 | TRBJ2-1 | TRBD2 | TRBV5-1 | CASSSGGRDEQFF | TGCGCCAGCAGCTCTGGAGGGAGGGATGAGCAGTTCTTC
NA | 13 | TRBJ1-5 | NA | TRBV27 | CASSLNRYQPQHF | TGTGCCAGCAGTCTTAACAGGTACCAGCCCCAGCATTTT
NA | 15 | TRBJ2-7 | NA | TRBV27 | CASSLSGGRGYEQYF | TGTGCCAGCAGTTTATCGGGGGGGCGCGGGTACGAGCAGTACTTC
NA | 13 | TRBJ1-1 | NA | TRBV9 | CASSLASSGAAFF | TGTGCCAGCAGCCTAGCGTCATCAGGAGCGGCTTTCTTT
NA | 15 | TRBJ1-5 | NA | TRBV6-6 | CASSYSRGSNQPQHF | TGTGCCAGCAGTTACTCCAGGGGTAGCAATCAGCCCCAGCATTTT
NA | 12 | TRBJ2-5 | NA | TRBV5-6 | CASSSWGETQYF | TGTGCCAGCAGCTCCTGGGGAGAGACCCAGTACTTC